This T cell receptor (beta chain) was sequenced for a study of shared clonotypes between healthy human individuals (dated by TCRdb to the early 2020s). Background for the entire study: A couple of women and a few men aged 18 to 49 years were included in the cohort. Libraries were prepared and TCR repertoires were sequenced by different laboratories using diverse techniques, in order to increase sequencing depth and limit assay-specific biases. To estimate repertoire size and how much clonotypes are shared between individuals, the study performed deep sequencing of blood TCR repertoires from a few healthy adults. For each donor, CD4 naive and CD4 memory were each run on three plates, CD8 naive on two plates, and CD8 memory on one plate. Leukapheresis yielded between about 0.9 and 9 billion PBMCs per donor.

The donors were healthy, HIV-negative adults with no recently reported acute infections or vaccinations. Every donor was a Caucasian adult residing in Nashville, Tennessee, USA. Magnetic negative selection was used to enrich CD4+ T cells, after which naive cells were positively selected on CD45RA and the negative fraction became the memory subset. After blood collection by leukapheresis, PBMCs were isolated using Ficoll-Histopaque density gradient centrifugation and then cryopreserved in the vapor phase of liquid nitrogen. Analytical flow cytometry was used to check the purity and quantity of each magnetically sorted T cell population. Genomic DNA was isolated from each sorted fraction and quantified by UV absorbance on a Nanodrop 2000c. Including the terminal cysteine and phenylalanine, the CDR3 comprises 14 residues. Here the CDR3 DNA is all that survives: 42 bases in frame from base 1. V loses 5 bases, J loses 2 bases, and the germline ends lie 11 bases apart. CDR1 and CDR2, per the germline V gene, are SGHTA and FQGTGA.

Using the deep immunoSEQ assay, multiplex PCR amplified TCR CDR3 regions from genomic DNA. Extracted genomic DNA from each cell subset was spread evenly across all wells of several immunoSEQ 96-well plates, with each plate serving as a replicate. For sorted subsets, approximately 210 ng genomic DNA, equal to tens of thousands of T cell genomes, was loaded into each replicate PCR. Purified libraries were measured with a Qubit 3.0 fluorometer, size-checked on a Bioanalyzer 2100, and measured again with the KAPA Library Quantification kit. Each immunoSEQ 96-well plate was sequenced on its own single-read 150-cycle Illumina NextSeq 550 flow cell. In the original analysis: The immunoSEQ output contained only junctional sequences without quality scores, so filtering could not match that applied to full-length reads. To assign V/J genes and CDR3, sequences were annotated against IMGT germline references using PyIR, a Python wrapper for IgBLAST v1.9. Reads were removed for weak V/J assignments (E-value above 1e-6), missing CDR3, stop codons, out-of-frame junctions, or ambiguous translated residues. A V3J clonotype was defined by an identical inferred V gene, J gene, and CDR3 amino acid sequence. The percentage overlap between two repertoires was calculated by dividing the number of shared unique clonotypes by the size of the smaller repertoire. Richness of each repertoire was evaluated using RTK rarefaction, the Chao1 estimator, and Recon v2.1 estimates of unobserved clonotypes. Generation probabilities were computed with OLGA for all TCRbeta clonotypes obtained by the gDNA method from a few donors. TCRdb took over this immuneACCESS table, retaining in-frame rearrangements with V and J assigned. Such tables are incomplete; in checked studies, under half of the missing clones stem from an unresolved V gene, and the remainder is unexplained. Clone size and V and J calls were adopted from that table, with D and trimming inferred from the DNA. For this sample there are about 2.3 million clones; around 92% appear just once. The ten largest clonotypes hold 0.3% to 0.4% of the sample.

Study-level results and caveats: Naive subsets generally had larger estimated clonotype richness than memory subsets did. The small number of donors limited the genetic and exposure-history diversity represented. Pairwise subsampling led to the expectation that sequencing depth would affect the degree of clonotype sharing among donors. When a few donors were compared, the shared fraction of clonotypes was around 4.6% for naive CD4, over 3% for naive CD8, 2% to 2.5% for memory CD4, and 0.35% to 0.4% for memory CD8. Sampling was limited to blood, and TCR repertoires in tissue likely differ from TCR repertoires in blood. Compared with non-shared clonotypes, the clonotypes found in all four sorted-subset donors had higher generation probabilities. Rarefaction of sorted-subset datasets indicated incomplete sequencing despite the large sequencing depth.

Details on this clone: Its antigen is not yet known. The record has no base qualities; no much larger clone is one base away. Other nucleotide sequences from this sample produce the same CDR3.

The TCR sequence derives from a man aged 18 to 30 in good health. Some clones in this sample may be carry-over from other donors' samples. The chain employs TRBV7-3 and TRBJ2-3, and the D gene may be TRBD2, 6 bases matching. Sample: naive CD4+ T cells from PBMCs. Per the publication, the cell subset or site label means: CD45RA+ positively selected. At the DNA level, the sequence is TGTGCCAGCAGCCTTAGCGGATCCACAGATACGCAGTATTTT. This encodes CASSLSGSTDTQYF.